A single sample gave rise to the 10 T cell receptor beta chains below, sequenced in a study of T cell repertoires in cytomegalovirus infection. TCRdb reprocessed the reads via MiXCR and lists one record per CDR3 protein. The table lists fewer than 850,000 distinct CDR3 sequences, roughly 29% of them singletons. The antigens of these receptors remain unknown. The starting material was cultured CD8+ T cells from PBMCs, obtained from culture after CMV antigen stimulation. These receptors came from a human donor in good health (CMV status not recorded). Some clones in this sample may be carry-over from other donors' samples.

This chain uses TRBV6-7 with TRBJ2-5, with 9 bases matching TRBD1. TRBV6-7 is sorted into the ORF group, with uncertain function. The CDR3 consists of 15 residues. Losses at the gene ends were 7 bases for V and 1 base for J; bases not matched to a gene: 7. CDR3 DNA: TGTGCCAGCAACCGGGACAGGGACCCCCAAGAGACCCAGTACTTC. Protein sequence: CASNRDRDPQETQYF.

In this sample, this clonotype turned up a few times. J is TRBJ1-3 and V is TRBV6-2 or TRBV6-3; 7 nucleotides match TRBD1. Germline V CDR1 and CDR2: MNHEY, SVGEGT. The CDR3 is 14 residues long. With V trimmed by 8 bases and J by 0 bases, 4 bases remained unmatched. CDR3 loop: CASDTGDSGNTIYF. The DNA of the CDR3 is TGTGCCAGCGATACAGGGGACTCTGGAAACACCATATATTTT.

The chain combines TRBV12-3 or TRBV12-4 with TRBJ2-1; D unclear. The CDR3 has 12 amino acids. V lost 4 bases to trimming and J lost 6 bases, with 7 bases between them. This chain's CDR3 is CASSSSSNEQFF. CDR3 bases: TGTGCCAGCAGTTCAAGCTCCAATGAGCAGTTCTTC.

This clonotype was seen a handful of times. The rearrangement links TRBV12-3 or TRBV12-4 to TRBJ2-3; 9 nucleotides line up with TRBD2. With V trimmed by 5 bases and J by 4 bases, 7 bases remained unmatched. The CDR3 extends over 15 amino acids. CDR3 amino acids: CASSQPGLAPDTQYF. The CDR3, as DNA: TGTGCCAGCAGTCAGCCGGGACTAGCCCCAGATACGCAGTATTTT.

The chain recombines TRBV11-3 with TRBJ2-1; D may correspond to TRBD1 or TRBD2 (5 bases each). With 5 bases removed from V and 9 bases from J, the gap between germline ends came to 11 bases. The CDR3 extends over 12 amino acids. Germline V gene sequence: CDR1 SGHNT, CDR2 YENEEA. This CDR3 is CASSARDGEQFF. The CDR3 nucleotides read TGTGCCAGCAGCGCCAGGGACGGTGAGCAGTTCTTC.

This chain uses TRBV5-6 with TRBJ2-7; D is possibly TRBD2 (6 bases). The CDR3 is 14 amino acids. Trimming pared 4 bases from V and 3 bases from J, leaving 14 bases between. The germline V gene encodes CDR1 SGHDT and CDR2 YYEEEE. CDR3 bases: TGTGCCAGCAGCCCGGAGGGAATTCTCTACGAGCAGTACGTC. This codes for CASSPEGILYEQYV.

The chain has TRBV6-5 and TRBJ2-1; 13 positions match TRBD2. Germline V lookup: CDR1 MNHEY, CDR2 SVGAGI. The CDR3 sequence is 19 residues long. The junction had 14 bases not matched to a gene; V was cut back by 2 bases and J by 7 bases. The CDR3 reads CASSYAAETSGGALNEQFF. CDR3 DNA sequence: TGTGCCAGCAGTTACGCGGCGGAAACTAGCGGGGGGGCGTTGAATGAGCAGTTCTTC.

The chain joins TRBV5-6 to TRBJ1-1, with 8 positions matching TRBD1. Germline V gene sequence: CDR1 SGHDT, CDR2 YYEEEE. The CDR3 consists of 17 residues. Trimming took 4 bases from V and 3 from J; bases not matched to a gene: 14. The CDR3 here is CASSQSGLQGADTEAFF. For the CDR3, the DNA is TGTGCCAGCAGCCAGAGTGGACTGCAGGGGGCGGACACTGAAGCTTTCTTT. The entire variable domain, with the rest obtained from reference TRBV5-6 and TRBJ1-1, is as follows: DAGVTQSPTHLIKTRGQQVTLRCSPKSGHDTVSWYQQALGQGPQFIFQYYEEEERQRGNFPDRFSGHQFPNYSSELNVNALLLGDSALYLCASSQSGLQGADTEAFFGQGTRLTVV.

The chain is built from TRBV7-6 and TRBJ2-7, with D hard to call. Germline assignment: CDR1 SGHVS and CDR2 FNYEAQ. This CDR3 is built from 12 residues. Trimming left V 4 bases short and J 4 bases short, with 8 bases between. As DNA, the CDR3 is TGTGCCAGCAGCTCTTCCTATTACGAGCAGTACTTC. As protein: CASSSSYYEQYF. Combining the CDR3 with reference TRBV7-6 and TRBJ2-7 gives the whole variable domain GAGVSQSPRYKVTKRGQDVALRCDPISGHVSLYWYRQALGQGPEFLTYFNYEAQQDKSGLPNDRFSAERPEGSISTLTIQRTEQRDSAMYRCASSSSYYEQYFGPGTRLTVT.

This clonotype was recorded a few times. This chain links TRBV6-2 or TRBV6-3 with TRBJ1-1; D not resolved. Trimming left V 2 bases short and J 3 bases short, with 25 bases between. The CDR3 consists of 19 residues. Germline V CDR1 and CDR2: MNHEY, SVGEGT. Here the CDR3 DNA reads TGTGCCAGCAGTTACCTTGCCGCGCGGGGAGGAGGATTGTACACTGAAGCTTTCTTT. It codes for CASSYLAARGGGLYTEAFF.